This TCR beta chain was captured in a study of cytomegalovirus exposure and HLA in healthy donors. For the study at large: Within an early data release were about 90 million unique TCRs drawn from HLA-typed donors.

V lost 0 bases, J lost 1 base, and 9 bases lay in between. The CDR3 is made up of 15 amino acids. Germline CDR1 LNHDA, CDR2 SQIVND (reference sequence). The PCR employed 60 Vbeta primers together with 13 Jbeta primers. TCRdb's table, derived via immunoSEQ multiplex PCR, lists solely in-frame clones and lacks some. The sample has 150,000 to 200,000 clones; 80% are singletons. The chain uses TRBV19 and TRBJ1-1; D uncertain. The sequence derives from a middle-aged woman in good health and CMV-seronegative. Sequenced input: PBMCs. The DNA for the CDR3 is TGTGCCAGTAGTATAGAGGGCAGCCCGAACACTGAAGCTTTCTTT. Translating it yields CASSIEGSPNTEAFF.